This is a list of T cell receptor beta chains from one sample in a study of T-cell reconstitution after alpha-beta-depleted transplantation in children. TCRdb recomputed calls from the PCR reads with MiXCR, one row per CDR3 protein. This sample yields 450,000 to 600,000 distinct CDR3 sequences, of which approximately 32% are seen a single time; 2% to 3% belongs to the top ten. The sample was PBMCs from the stem cell graft donor, taken from the stem cell graft. Receptors originate from a human donor who donated a stem cell graft to a child with aplastic anemia. The CDR3 runs from the conserved cysteine through the conserved F or W. Each record gives: J gene, D gene, clone size, V gene, CDR3 protein, CDR3 DNA. D genes are given only for firm matches. Clone size is stated in some rows and not others, as once, few, many or a class when expanded.

j_gene: TRBJ2-1; d_gene: TRBD2; abundance: NA; v_gene: TRBV29-1; CDR3aa: CSVLLGGRGGVVKNEQFF; CDR3nt: TGCAGCGTTCTATTAGGCGGGAGGGGAGGTGTGGTAAAGAATGAGCAGTTCTTC
j_gene: TRBJ2-5; d_gene: NA; abundance: few; v_gene: TRBV10-3; CDR3aa: CAISDLGGQETQYF; CDR3nt: TGTGCCATCAGTGACTTAGGCGGACAAGAGACCCAGTACTTC
j_gene: TRBJ1-1; d_gene: NA; abundance: few; v_gene: TRBV20-1; CDR3aa: CSVKPRGTEAFF; CDR3nt: TGCAGTGTTAAGCCCCGGGGCACTGAAGCTTTCTTT
j_gene: TRBJ2-6; d_gene: NA; abundance: NA; v_gene: TRBV25-1; CDR3aa: CASSEISRSPGANVLTF; CDR3nt: TGTGCCAGCAGTGAAATATCTAGATCCCCTGGGGCCAACGTCCTGACTTTC
j_gene: TRBJ2-1; d_gene: NA; abundance: NA; v_gene: TRBV6-5; CDR3aa: CASSYSPEKNPYNEQFF; CDR3nt: TGTGCCAGCAGTTACTCTCCGGAGAAGAACCCCTACAATGAGCAGTTCTTC
j_gene: TRBJ1-2; d_gene: NA; abundance: few; v_gene: TRBV5-6; CDR3aa: CASSLPGQGGYGYTF; CDR3nt: TGTGCCAGCAGCCTGCCCGGGCAGGGAGGGTATGGCTACACCTTC
j_gene: TRBJ2-4; d_gene: NA; abundance: few; v_gene: TRBV29-1; CDR3aa: CSVRGRGGGKNIQYF; CDR3nt: TGCAGCGTCCGGGGGCGGGGTGGGGGCAAAAACATTCAGTACTTC
j_gene: TRBJ1-6; d_gene: NA; abundance: NA; v_gene: TRBV7-2; CDR3aa: CASSPDAGLYSPLHF; CDR3nt: TGTGCCAGCAGCCCGGATGCGGGGCTCTATTCACCCCTCCACTTT
j_gene: TRBJ2-3; d_gene: TRBD2; abundance: few; v_gene: TRBV5-5; CDR3aa: CASSGGGGRDTQYF; CDR3nt: TGTGCCAGCAGCGGCGGGGGAGGTAGAGATACGCAGTATTTT
j_gene: TRBJ2-7; d_gene: NA; abundance: few; v_gene: TRBV9; CDR3aa: CASSVESQGTFYEQYF; CDR3nt: TGTGCCAGCAGCGTAGAATCGCAGGGAACTTTCTACGAGCAGTACTTC
j_gene: TRBJ2-1; d_gene: TRBD2; abundance: NA; v_gene: TRBV9; CDR3aa: CASSVVAGGGDEQFF; CDR3nt: TGTGCCAGCAGCGTAGTAGCGGGGGGCGGGGATGAGCAGTTCTTC
j_gene: TRBJ1-2; d_gene: NA; abundance: NA; v_gene: TRBV24-1; CDR3aa: CATSDPRELRGYTF; CDR3nt: TGTGCCACCAGTGATCCACGGGAACTTCGGGGCTACACCTTC
j_gene: TRBJ1-2; d_gene: NA; abundance: NA; v_gene: TRBV5-1; CDR3aa: CASSLARDGEYGYTF; CDR3nt: TGCGCCAGCAGCTTGGCCCGGGACGGGGAATATGGCTACACCTTC
j_gene: TRBJ2-5; d_gene: TRBD1; abundance: few; v_gene: TRBV7-9; CDR3aa: CASSFQQGYQETQYF; CDR3nt: TGTGCCAGCAGCTTCCAACAGGGGTACCAAGAGACCCAGTACTTC
j_gene: TRBJ2-5; d_gene: NA; abundance: NA; v_gene: TRBV7-3; CDR3aa: CASSHQGGYQETQYF; CDR3nt: TGTGCCAGCAGCCATCAAGGGGGGTACCAAGAGACCCAGTACTTC
j_gene: TRBJ1-4; d_gene: NA; abundance: NA; v_gene: TRBV5-5; CDR3aa: CASSAYRRNEKLFF; CDR3nt: TGTGCCAGCAGCGCCTACAGAAGAAATGAAAAACTGTTTTTT
j_gene: TRBJ1-1; d_gene: NA; abundance: NA; v_gene: TRBV29-1; CDR3aa: CSVVRGISTEAFF; CDR3nt: TGCAGCGTTGTCCGGGGGATATCCACTGAAGCTTTCTTT
j_gene: TRBJ2-7; d_gene: TRBD2; abundance: NA; v_gene: TRBV19; CDR3aa: CASTMRGRSDEQYF; CDR3nt: TGTGCCAGTACCATGCGCGGGAGGTCCGACGAGCAGTACTTC
j_gene: TRBJ1-1; d_gene: TRBD1; abundance: NA; v_gene: TRBV7-9; CDR3aa: CASSTRTGYTEAFF; CDR3nt: TGTGCCAGCAGCACTCGGACAGGGTACACTGAAGCTTTCTTT
j_gene: TRBJ2-4; d_gene: NA; abundance: NA; v_gene: TRBV29-1; CDR3aa: CSVDLGNIQYF; CDR3nt: TGCAGCGTCGACCTGGGAAACATTCAGTACTTC
j_gene: TRBJ2-5; d_gene: TRBD1; abundance: NA; v_gene: TRBV27; CDR3aa: CASSSTTGPAQYF; CDR3nt: TGTGCCAGCAGTTCAACGACAGGGCCGGCCCAGTACTTC
j_gene: TRBJ1-2; d_gene: NA; abundance: NA; v_gene: TRBV10-2; CDR3aa: CASSEGASIDGYTF; CDR3nt: TGCGCCAGCAGTGAGGGGGCTTCGATCGATGGCTACACCTTC
j_gene: TRBJ2-2; d_gene: NA; abundance: NA; v_gene: TRBV20-1; CDR3aa: CSAPGAFTGELFF; CDR3nt: TGCAGTGCCCCTGGCGCGTTTACCGGGGAGCTGTTTTTT
j_gene: TRBJ2-5; d_gene: NA; abundance: NA; v_gene: TRBV1; CDR3aa: CTSSPQQRGETQYF; CDR3nt: TGCACCAGCAGCCCGCAGCAGCGGGGAGAGACCCAGTACTTC
j_gene: TRBJ1-1; d_gene: TRBD1; abundance: NA; v_gene: TRBV20-1; CDR3aa: CSAETGGTEAFF; CDR3nt: TGCAGTGCTGAAACAGGGGGCACTGAAGCTTTCTTT
j_gene: TRBJ2-3; d_gene: TRBD1; abundance: few; v_gene: TRBV9; CDR3aa: CASSVGRDRGTDTQYF; CDR3nt: TGTGCCAGCAGCGTAGGCCGGGACAGGGGAACAGATACGCAGTATTTT
j_gene: TRBJ2-4; d_gene: TRBD2; abundance: few; v_gene: TRBV6-2/TRBV6-3; CDR3aa: CASTHSAGENIQYF; CDR3nt: TGTGCCAGCACTCACTCAGCGGGAGAAAACATTCAGTACTTC
j_gene: TRBJ2-5; d_gene: TRBD2; abundance: few; v_gene: TRBV12-3/TRBV12-4; CDR3aa: CASSPTSGGDRETQYF; CDR3nt: TGTGCCAGCAGTCCGACTAGCGGGGGGGACCGGGAGACCCAGTACTTC
j_gene: TRBJ1-1; d_gene: NA; abundance: NA; v_gene: TRBV10-3; CDR3aa: CAIRDNWGDAEAFF; CDR3nt: TGTGCCATCAGAGACAATTGGGGGGATGCTGAAGCTTTCTTT
j_gene: TRBJ1-1; d_gene: TRBD1; abundance: NA; v_gene: TRBV4-3; CDR3aa: CASSQGSGQGNTEAFF; CDR3nt: TGCGCCAGCAGCCAAGGATCCGGACAGGGCAACACTGAAGCTTTCTTT
j_gene: TRBJ1-1; d_gene: TRBD1; abundance: NA; v_gene: TRBV6-5; CDR3aa: CASSYSKGRGYTEAFF; CDR3nt: TGTGCCAGCAGTTACTCTAAGGGCAGGGGGTACACTGAAGCTTTCTTT
j_gene: TRBJ2-7; d_gene: TRBD2; abundance: NA; v_gene: TRBV6-1; CDR3aa: CASSRGGLAGSEQYF; CDR3nt: TGTGCCAGCAGCCGTGGCGGGCTAGCGGGATCCGAGCAGTACTTC
j_gene: TRBJ2-4; d_gene: TRBD2; abundance: few; v_gene: TRBV7-2; CDR3aa: CASSLGREGRIQYF; CDR3nt: TGTGCCAGCAGCTTAGGCCGGGAGGGCCGCATTCAGTACTTC
j_gene: TRBJ2-5; d_gene: NA; abundance: NA; v_gene: TRBV4-3; CDR3aa: CASSQDGTQRETQYF; CDR3nt: TGCGCCAGCAGCCAAGATGGGACCCAGCGGGAGACCCAGTACTTC
j_gene: TRBJ1-2; d_gene: TRBD1; abundance: few; v_gene: TRBV6-5; CDR3aa: CASSFWGAGGRYGYTF; CDR3nt: TGTGCCAGCAGTTTTTGGGGCGCAGGGGGCCGCTATGGCTACACCTTC
j_gene: TRBJ2-1; d_gene: TRBD2; abundance: once; v_gene: TRBV9; CDR3aa: CASNAPGLAGGPPYNEQFF; CDR3nt: TGTGCCAGCAACGCACCGGGACTAGCGGGAGGGCCACCCTACAATGAGCAGTTCTTC
j_gene: TRBJ2-1; d_gene: TRBD2; abundance: NA; v_gene: TRBV28; CDR3aa: CASSSIGLAGSPAYNEQFF; CDR3nt: TGTGCCAGCAGTTCAATAGGACTAGCGGGGAGCCCAGCATACAATGAGCAGTTCTTC
j_gene: TRBJ1-2; d_gene: NA; abundance: NA; v_gene: TRBV7-2; CDR3aa: CASLPPRVNYGYTF; CDR3nt: TGTGCCAGCCTACCTCCGCGGGTTAACTATGGCTACACCTTC
j_gene: TRBJ2-7; d_gene: TRBD1; abundance: NA; v_gene: TRBV5-1; CDR3aa: CASSWRTGSSYEQYF; CDR3nt: TGCGCCAGCAGCTGGAGGACAGGGAGCTCCTACGAGCAGTACTTC
j_gene: TRBJ2-7; d_gene: TRBD1; abundance: NA; v_gene: TRBV18; CDR3aa: CASSLSGTGRPYEQYF; CDR3nt: TGTGCCAGCTCACTTTCCGGGACAGGGCGGCCTTACGAGCAGTACTTC
j_gene: TRBJ1-4; d_gene: NA; abundance: NA; v_gene: TRBV29-1; CDR3aa: CSVPGGATNEKLFF; CDR3nt: TGCAGCGTTCCCGGAGGGGCAACTAATGAAAAACTGTTTTTT
j_gene: TRBJ1-1; d_gene: TRBD1; abundance: NA; v_gene: TRBV11-3; CDR3aa: CASSPIGTGYTEAFF; CDR3nt: TGTGCCAGCAGCCCTATCGGGACAGGGTATACTGAAGCTTTCTTT
j_gene: TRBJ1-1; d_gene: NA; abundance: NA; v_gene: TRBV15; CDR3aa: CATSHLGGSRNTEAFF; CDR3nt: TGTGCCACCAGCCATCTCGGGGGGAGTCGGAACACTGAAGCTTTCTTT
j_gene: TRBJ1-1; d_gene: NA; abundance: NA; v_gene: TRBV11-2; CDR3aa: CASSSKYMNTEAFF; CDR3nt: TGTGCCAGCAGCTCTAAGTATATGAACACTGAAGCTTTCTTT
j_gene: TRBJ1-5; d_gene: TRBD1; abundance: few; v_gene: TRBV27; CDR3aa: CASSLTQGAGQPQHF; CDR3nt: TGTGCCAGCAGTCTGACGCAGGGGGCGGGTCAGCCCCAGCATTTT
j_gene: TRBJ2-1; d_gene: TRBD1; abundance: few; v_gene: TRBV7-2; CDR3aa: CASNPTGANYNEQFF; CDR3nt: TGTGCCAGCAACCCAACAGGGGCTAACTACAATGAGCAGTTCTTC
j_gene: TRBJ1-3; d_gene: NA; abundance: few; v_gene: TRBV7-6; CDR3aa: CASSLRAPHSGNTIYF; CDR3nt: TGTGCCAGCAGCTTAAGGGCACCTCACTCTGGAAACACCATATATTTT
j_gene: TRBJ1-2; d_gene: NA; abundance: few; v_gene: TRBV12-3/TRBV12-4; CDR3aa: CASSFQPVYGYTF; CDR3nt: TGTGCCAGCAGTTTCCAACCGGTTTATGGCTACACCTTC
j_gene: TRBJ2-1; d_gene: NA; abundance: few; v_gene: TRBV20-1; CDR3aa: CSAPTSSSYNEQFF; CDR3nt: TGCAGTGCGCCTACTTCCAGCTCCTACAATGAGCAGTTCTTC
j_gene: TRBJ2-1; d_gene: NA; abundance: few; v_gene: TRBV6-4; CDR3aa: CASRIDSSSYNEQFF; CDR3nt: TGTGCCAGCAGGATTGACAGTAGCTCCTACAATGAGCAGTTCTTC
j_gene: TRBJ1-1; d_gene: NA; abundance: NA; v_gene: TRBV5-1; CDR3aa: CASSLAGVQTEAFF; CDR3nt: TGCGCCAGCAGCTTGGCAGGGGTTCAGACTGAAGCTTTCTTT
j_gene: TRBJ2-1; d_gene: NA; abundance: NA; v_gene: TRBV29-1; CDR3aa: CSVEGPGSNEQFF; CDR3nt: TGCAGCGTTGAAGGTCCGGGAAGCAATGAGCAGTTCTTC
j_gene: TRBJ2-1; d_gene: NA; abundance: NA; v_gene: TRBV18; CDR3aa: CASSPVRRTHNEQFF; CDR3nt: TGTGCCAGCTCACCGGTTAGGAGGACACACAATGAGCAGTTCTTC
j_gene: TRBJ2-7; d_gene: NA; abundance: many; v_gene: TRBV20-1; CDR3aa: CSAKWTDYEQYF; CDR3nt: TGCAGTGCTAAATGGACAGACTACGAGCAGTACTTC
j_gene: TRBJ2-2; d_gene: NA; abundance: few; v_gene: TRBV25-1; CDR3aa: CASSEYVQSGELFF; CDR3nt: TGTGCCAGCAGTGAATATGTACAGTCCGGGGAGCTGTTTTTT
j_gene: TRBJ2-3; d_gene: NA; abundance: few; v_gene: TRBV19; CDR3aa: CASRPRGDTQYF; CDR3nt: TGTGCCAGTAGGCCGAGGGGGGATACGCAGTATTTT
j_gene: TRBJ2-3; d_gene: TRBD2; abundance: few; v_gene: TRBV24-1; CDR3aa: CATSDTFLGTRDSPDTQYF; CDR3nt: TGTGCCACCAGTGATACGTTTCTCGGGACTAGGGACTCACCAGATACGCAGTATTTT